This T cell receptor beta chain was captured by sequencing in a study of T cell repertoires in cytomegalovirus infection. Study-level background: The study used recently identified HLA-C-restricted and well-studied HLA-B-restricted CMV epitopes. Both a matching HLA type and CMV infection were indicated by public TCR beta signatures.

The CDR3 extends over 12 amino acids. Trimming took 8 bases from V and 10 from J, leaving 15 bases between them. CDR1 is MDHEN, CDR2 SYDVKM, per germline. On this clonotype: Antigen unknown.

TCRdb re-derived calls from the reads in MiXCR, one entry per CDR3 protein. The table records fewer than 1,000,000 distinct CDR3 sequences, approximately 30% of them present only once. Points from the study as a whole: Summed frequency of shared TCR beta families picked out CMV carriers who also had the relevant HLA.

Sequenced material: cultured CD8+ T cells from PBMCs, taken from culture after CMV antigen stimulation. This sequence originates from a human donor in good health (CMV status not recorded). Some clones in this sample may be carry-over from other donors' samples. The genes are TRBV28 and TRBJ2-1; weak D call: TRBD2 (6 bases). The CDR3 sequence: CASRTGRGEQFF. CDR3 nucleotide sequence: TGTGCCAGCCGAACAGGCCGGGGGGAGCAGTTCTTC.